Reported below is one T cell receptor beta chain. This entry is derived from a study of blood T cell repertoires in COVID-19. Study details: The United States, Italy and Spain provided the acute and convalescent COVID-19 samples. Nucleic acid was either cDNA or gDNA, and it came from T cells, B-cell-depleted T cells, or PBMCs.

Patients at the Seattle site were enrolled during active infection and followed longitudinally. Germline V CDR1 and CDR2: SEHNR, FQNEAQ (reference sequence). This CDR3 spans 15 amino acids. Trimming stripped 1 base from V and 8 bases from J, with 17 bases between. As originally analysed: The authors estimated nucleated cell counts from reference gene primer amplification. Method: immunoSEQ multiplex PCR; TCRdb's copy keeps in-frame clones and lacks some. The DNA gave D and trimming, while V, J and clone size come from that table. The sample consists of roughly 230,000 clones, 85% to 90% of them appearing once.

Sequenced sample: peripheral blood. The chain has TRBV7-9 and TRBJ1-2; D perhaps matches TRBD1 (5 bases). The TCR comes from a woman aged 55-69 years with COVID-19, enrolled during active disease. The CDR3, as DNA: TGTGCCAGCAGCTTAGTTGACAGTAAGGTCGTGGGCTACACCTTC. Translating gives CASSLVDSKVVGYTF.